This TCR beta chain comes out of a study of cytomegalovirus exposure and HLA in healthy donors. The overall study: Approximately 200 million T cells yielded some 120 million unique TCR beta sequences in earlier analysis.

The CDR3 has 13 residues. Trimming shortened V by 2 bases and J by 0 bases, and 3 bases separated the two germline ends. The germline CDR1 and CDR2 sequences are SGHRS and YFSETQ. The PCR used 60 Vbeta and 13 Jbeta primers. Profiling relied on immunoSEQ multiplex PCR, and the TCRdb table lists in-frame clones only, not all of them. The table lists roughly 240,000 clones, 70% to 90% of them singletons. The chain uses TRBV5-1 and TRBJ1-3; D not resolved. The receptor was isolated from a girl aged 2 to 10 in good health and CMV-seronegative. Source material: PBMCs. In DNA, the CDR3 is TGCGCCAGCAGCTTCAGCTCTGGAAACACCATATATTTT. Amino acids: CASSFSSGNTIYF.